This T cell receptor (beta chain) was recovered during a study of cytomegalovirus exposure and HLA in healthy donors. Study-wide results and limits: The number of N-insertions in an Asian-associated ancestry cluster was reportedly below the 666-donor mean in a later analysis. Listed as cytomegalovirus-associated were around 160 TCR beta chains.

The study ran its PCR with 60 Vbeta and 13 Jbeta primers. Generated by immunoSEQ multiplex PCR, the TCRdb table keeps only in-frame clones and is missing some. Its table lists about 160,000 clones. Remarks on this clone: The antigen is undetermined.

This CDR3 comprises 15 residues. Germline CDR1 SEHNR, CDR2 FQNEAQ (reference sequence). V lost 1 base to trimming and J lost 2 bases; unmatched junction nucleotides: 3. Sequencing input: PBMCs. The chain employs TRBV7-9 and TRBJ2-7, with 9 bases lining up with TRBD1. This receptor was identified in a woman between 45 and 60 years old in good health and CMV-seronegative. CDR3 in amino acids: CASSLGTGATYEQYF. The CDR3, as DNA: TGTGCCAGCAGCTTAGGGACAGGGGCTACCTACGAGCAGTACTTC.